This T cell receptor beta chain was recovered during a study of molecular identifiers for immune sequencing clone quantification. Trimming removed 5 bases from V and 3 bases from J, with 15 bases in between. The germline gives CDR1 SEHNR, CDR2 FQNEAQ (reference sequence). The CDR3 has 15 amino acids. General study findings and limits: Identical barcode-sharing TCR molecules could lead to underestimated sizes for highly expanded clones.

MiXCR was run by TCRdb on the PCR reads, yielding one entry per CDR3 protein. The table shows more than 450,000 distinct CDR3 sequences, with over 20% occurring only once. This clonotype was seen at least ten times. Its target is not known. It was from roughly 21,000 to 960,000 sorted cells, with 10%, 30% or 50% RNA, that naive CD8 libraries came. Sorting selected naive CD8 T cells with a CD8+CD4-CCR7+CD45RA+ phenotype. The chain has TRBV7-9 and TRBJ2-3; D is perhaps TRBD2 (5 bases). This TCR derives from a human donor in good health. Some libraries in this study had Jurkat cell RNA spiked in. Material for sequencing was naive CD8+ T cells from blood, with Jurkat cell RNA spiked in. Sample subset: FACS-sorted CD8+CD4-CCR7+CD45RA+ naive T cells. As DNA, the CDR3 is TGTGCCAGCAGCCCCTCGGTAGGACTGACAGATACGCAGTATTTT. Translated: CASSPSVGLTDTQYF.